The rows below give T cell receptor beta chains drawn from one sample of a study of Graves' ophthalmopathy and Graves' hyperthyroidism. TCRdb independently ran MiXCR on the multiplex PCR reads; one entry per CDR3 protein. Among about 1.1 million distinct CDR3 sequences listed, about 40% were seen once. Specimen: peripheral blood or thyroid tissue (not recorded which). All receptors come from an adult man with Graves' hyperthyroidism. Both conserved end residues are trimmed from each CDR3.

v_gene,j_gene,CDR3aa
TRBV7-9,TRBJ2-5,ASSWTGISQETQY
TRBV12-3/TRBV12-4,TRBJ2-5,ASNVAAVGVRETQY
TRBV29-1,TRBJ2-5,SAGKGIEGTQY
TRBV6-6,TRBJ2-5,ASNTAPVAETQY
TRBV5-1,TRBJ1-6,ASSTLGQGSPLH
TRBV2,TRBJ2-2,ASSTGGDTGELF
TRBV20-1,TRBJ1-2,SAPTGNGYT
TRBV20-1,TRBJ1-1,SARTGTGGIGAGTEAF
TRBV6-2/TRBV6-3,TRBJ2-7,ASSLAAAGSHEQY
TRBV12-3/TRBV12-4,TRBJ1-4,ASSLGPGPGSEKLF
TRBV10-3,TRBJ1-3,AITRGLTGDGTTIY
TRBV2,TRBJ2-5,ASSGGWPETQY
TRBV19,TRBJ1-5,ASSMNRGRIGNQPQH
TRBV5-6,TRBJ1-5,ASSRRASNQPQH
TRBV7-3,TRBJ2-5,ASSSEGGQETQY
TRBV4-1,TRBJ1-1,ASSQPPDTVGVEAF
TRBV5-1,TRBJ2-5,ASSFLVSGRGETQY
TRBV7-9,TRBJ2-3,ASSLATGTDTQY
TRBV15,TRBJ2-7,ATSRDISPDRGRIHEQY
TRBV2,TRBJ1-2,ASSPLYREENGYT
TRBV5-8,TRBJ1-1,ASSLGDFGDF
TRBV10-3,TRBJ2-7,ASRTHRTEDKYEQY
TRBV5-1,TRBJ1-6,ASSDPGQGTTLH
TRBV9,TRBJ2-7,ASSAGQAVYEQY
TRBV29-1,TRBJ1-1,SGVDRSNTEAF